One and the same sample provided the 20 T cell receptor beta chains below, sequenced in a study of blood T cell repertoires in COVID-19. The repertoire was sequenced with immunoSEQ multiplex PCR; TCRdb's copy has only in-frame clones and lacks some. Found here are 110,000 to 150,000 clones, more than 65% of them singletons; the top ten hold about 9.4%. The sequencing sample was made of peripheral blood. These receptors were taken from a man between 60 and 70 years old with active or convalescent COVID-19.

The chain joins TRBV24-1 to TRBJ2-1; 8 bases line up with TRBD1. Germline CDR1 is KGHDR and CDR2 is SFDVKD. The V gene end was trimmed by 1 base and the J gene end by 7 bases; junction bases not matched to a gene: 8. The CDR3 has 16 amino acids. CDR3 nucleotides: TGTGCCACCAGTGATTTTTCCCAGGGGGCTGGGAATGAGCAGTTCTTC. This translates into CATSDFSQGAGNEQFF.

In its sample, this clone was seen a few times. The V and J genes are TRBV7-9 and TRBJ1-1; tentatively, D is TRBD1 (6 bases). Germline assignment: CDR1 SEHNR and CDR2 FQNEAQ (reference sequence). V lost 6 bases to trimming and J lost 0 bases, with 8 bases between them. The CDR3 has 13 residues. CDR3 bases: TGTGCCAGCAGACAGGGCCTGAACACTGAAGCTTTCTTT. Translation: CASRQGLNTEAFF.

This clone was recorded only once. The V call is TRBV12-3 or TRBV12-4, the J call TRBJ1-2; D call uncertain. V lost 3 bases to trimming and J lost 2 bases, with 7 bases between them. This CDR3 is built from 13 residues. The CDR3 DNA sequence: TGTGCCAGCAGTTTTTCGGAGAACTATGGCTACACCTTC. Translation gives CASSFSENYGYTF.

This chain joins TRBV18 and TRBJ2-5; D is unclear. The CDR3 consists of 14 residues. V was pared by 1 base and J by 3 bases, with 9 bases between. CDR1 is KGHSH and CDR2 is LQKENI in the germline V gene. DNA for the CDR3: TGTGCCAGCTCACCACTCGGAGAAAAAGAGACCCAGTACTTC. As protein: CASSPLGEKETQYF.

This chain links TRBV30 with TRBJ2-1; D unclear. V lost 0 bases and J lost 9, with 9 bases in between. The CDR3 spans 12 residues. CDR1 is GTSNPN and CDR2 is SVGIG in the germline V gene (reference sequence). Here the CDR3 DNA reads TGTGCCTGGAGTGTATCGGTGGTTGAGCAGTTCTTC. Translation gives CAWSVSVVEQFF.

V usage is TRBV5-6 and J usage is TRBJ2-2, with a weak D call TRBD1 (6 bases). This CDR3 region has 16 residues. Trimming shortened V by 1 base and J by 4 bases, and 14 bases separated the two germline ends. Germline assignment: CDR1 SGHDT and CDR2 YYEEEE. The chain's CDR3 is CASSLPTGTGTGELFF. The DNA of the CDR3 is TGTGCCAGCAGCTTGCCGACAGGAACGGGCACCGGGGAGCTGTTTTTT. Combining the CDR3 with reference TRBV5-6 and TRBJ2-2 gives the whole variable domain DAGVTQSPTHLIKTRGQQVTLRCSPKSGHDTVSWYQQALGQGPQFIFQYYEEEERQRGNFPDRFSGHQFPNYSSELNVNALLLGDSALYLCASSLPTGTGTGELFFGEGSRLTVL.

The chain joins TRBV25-1 to TRBJ1-5; D remains unclear. The CDR3 loop spans 13 amino acids. With 5 bases removed from V and 3 bases from J, the gap between germline ends came to 8 bases. The V gene's germline CDR1 is MGHDK and CDR2 SYGVNS. In nucleotides, the CDR3 is TGTGCCAGCAGTTCAAGCATCAATCAGCCCCAGCATTTT. This codes for CASSSSINQPQHF.

V and J are TRBV12-3 or TRBV12-4 and TRBJ1-5; D unclear. V lost 8 bases and J 3 bases, leaving 11 bases between the germline ends. The length of the CDR3 is 13 residues. For the CDR3, the DNA is TGTGCCAGCTCCCCCCTAATCAATCAGCCCCAGCATTTT. This codes for CASSPLINQPQHF.

This clone was observed once. The genes are TRBV7-9 and TRBJ1-2, with 9 nucleotides matching TRBD1. CDR1 SEHNR and CDR2 FQNEAQ come from the germline V gene (reference sequence). CDR3 length: 14 amino acids. V lost 7 bases to trimming and J lost 2 bases; unmatched junction nucleotides: 5. CDR3 amino acids: CASTGTGLNYGYTF. The DNA of the CDR3 is TGTGCCAGCACCGGGACAGGGTTAAACTATGGCTACACCTTC. The whole variable domain, filled in from reference TRBV7-9 and TRBJ1-2, reads DTGVSQNPRHKITKRGQNVTFRCDPISEHNRLYWYRQTLGQGPEFLTYFQNEAQLEKSRLLSDRFSAERPKGSFSTLEIQRTEQGDSAMYLCASTGTGLNYGYTFGSGTRLTVV.

With regard to this clone: The sample has other DNA sequences that encode this CDR3 too. The CDR3 nucleotides read TGCAGTGCTAGTAGACAGGGCTCCTATAATTCACCCCTCCACTTT. Its protein is CSASRQGSYNSPLHF. V usage is TRBV20-1 and J usage is TRBJ1-6; 7 nucleotides agree with TRBD1. In germline, CDR1 is DFQATT, CDR2 SNEGSKA (reference sequence). Trimming at V came to 3 bases and at J to 0 bases, leaving 2 bases not matched to a gene. CDR3 length equals 15 residues.

The chain is built from TRBV11-2 and TRBJ2-7; 13 bases map to TRBD2. The V gene end was trimmed by 1 base and the J gene end by 5 bases; junction bases not matched to a gene: 8. CDR3 length: 17 residues. Germline CDR1 and CDR2: SGHAT and FQNNGV. CDR3 amino acids: CASSLGTSGRFGNEQYV. In DNA, the CDR3 is TGTGCCAGCAGCTTAGGGACTAGCGGGAGATTTGGGAACGAGCAGTACGTC.

The chain joins TRBV7-2 to TRBJ1-3; 9 positions match TRBD1. The germline V gene encodes CDR1 SGHTA and CDR2 FQGNSA. J lost 7 bases, V lost 5 bases, and 9 bases had no gene match. The CDR3 runs to 15 residues. The chain's CDR3 is CASSPTQGAGNTIYF. The CDR3 DNA is TGTGCCAGCAGCCCCACACAGGGGGCGGGGAACACCATATATTTT.

The chain links TRBV3-1 (or the pseudogene TRBV3-2) to TRBJ1-2; D is possibly TRBD1 (5 bases). The germline CDR1 and CDR2 sequences are LGHDT and YNNKEL (reference sequence). Trimming cost V 1 base and J 8 bases, with 17 bases left between them. CDR3 length equals 15 residues. As DNA, the CDR3 is TGTGCCAGCAGCCAAGTGGTTGACAGAAGGAAGGGCTACACCTTC. It translates to CASSQVVDRRKGYTF.

The chain has TRBV7-2 and TRBJ2-2, with 7 bases matching TRBD2. The germline V gene has CDR1 SGHTA and CDR2 FQGNSA. Trimming removed 0 bases from V and 2 bases from J; junction bases left unmatched: 3. The CDR3 totals 16 residues. The CDR3: CASSLASGSNTGELFF. CDR3 in DNA: TGTGCCAGCAGCTTAGCTAGCGGGTCTAACACCGGGGAGCTGTTTTTT.

The CDR3 is CASSTTGGLTLSKLFF. The CDR3 DNA reads TGTGCCAGTAGTACAACAGGGGGCCTCACTTTGTCGAAACTGTTTTTT. V gene TRBV19 combines with J gene TRBJ1-4; TRBD1 aligns across 9 bases. This CDR3 spans 16 amino acids. CDR1 and CDR2 (germline): LNHDA, SQIVND (reference sequence). The ends lost 4 bases at V and 11 bases at J; junction bases unmatched: 14.

This chain connects TRBV6-5 to TRBJ2-5; no clear D. The V gene's germline CDR1 is MNHEY and CDR2 SVGAGI. CDR3 length: 16 amino acids. The V and J ends lost 0 bases and 1 base respectively, with 12 bases between them. The CDR3 sequence is CASSYSMSGPQETQYF. CDR3 nucleotides: TGTGCCAGCAGTTACTCGATGAGTGGGCCCCAAGAGACCCAGTACTTC.

The chain combines TRBV11-3 with TRBJ1-2, with 10 bases matching TRBD1. The CDR3 has 17 amino acids. CDR1 and CDR2 from the germline V gene are SGHNT and YENEEA. Germline trimming cut 4 bases from V and 3 bases from J; bases unmatched to any gene: 11. The CDR3 sequence: CASSSRDRGPPDYGYTF. Here the CDR3 DNA reads TGTGCCAGCAGCTCCCGGGACAGGGGACCTCCGGACTATGGCTACACCTTC.

This chain joins TRBV28 and TRBJ2-5; D uncertain. CDR1 is MDHEN, CDR2 SYDVKM, per germline. The CDR3 sequence is 12 residues long. V was clipped by 3 bases and J by 5 bases, with 7 bases between them. The CDR3 nucleotides read TGTGCCAGCAGTTTGAGCGCCGAGACCCAGTACTTC. Its translation: CASSLSAETQYF.

This clone was detected ten times or more. The CDR3 loop is CASRPGTSGGEYF. For the CDR3, the DNA is TGTGCCAGCAGGCCCGGGACTAGCGGGGGAGAGTACTTC. J is TRBJ2-5 and V is TRBV5-4; the match to TRBD2 covers 14 bases. CDR1 SGHNT and CDR2 YYREEE come from the germline V gene (reference sequence). Losses at the gene ends were 5 bases for V and 12 bases for J; bases not matched to a gene: 6. The CDR3 runs to 13 residues.

The chain combines TRBV5-1 with TRBJ1-1; 8 nucleotides line up with TRBD1. Trimming at V came to 4 bases and at J to 1 base, leaving 6 bases not matched to a gene. Germline V gene lookup returns CDR1 SGHRS and CDR2 YFSETQ. CDR3 length: 15 amino acids. The CDR3 spells CASSRTGTRNTEAFF. The CDR3 nucleotides read TGCGCCAGCAGCCGGACAGGGACGAGGAACACTGAAGCTTTCTTT.